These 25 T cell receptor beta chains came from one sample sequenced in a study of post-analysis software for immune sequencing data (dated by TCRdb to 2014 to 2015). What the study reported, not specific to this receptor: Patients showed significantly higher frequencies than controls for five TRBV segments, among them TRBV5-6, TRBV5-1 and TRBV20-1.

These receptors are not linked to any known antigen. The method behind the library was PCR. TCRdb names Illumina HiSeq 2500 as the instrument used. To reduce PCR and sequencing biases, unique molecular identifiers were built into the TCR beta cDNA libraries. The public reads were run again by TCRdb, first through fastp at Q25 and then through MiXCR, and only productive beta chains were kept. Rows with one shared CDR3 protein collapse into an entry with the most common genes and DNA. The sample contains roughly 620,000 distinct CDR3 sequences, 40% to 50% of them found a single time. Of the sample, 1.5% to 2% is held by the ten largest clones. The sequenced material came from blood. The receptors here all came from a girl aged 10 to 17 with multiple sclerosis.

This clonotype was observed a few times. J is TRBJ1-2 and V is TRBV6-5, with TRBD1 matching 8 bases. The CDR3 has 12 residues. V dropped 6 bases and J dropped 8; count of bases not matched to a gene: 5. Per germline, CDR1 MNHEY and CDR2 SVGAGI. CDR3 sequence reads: CASRDRDGGYTF. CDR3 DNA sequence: TGTGCCAGCAGGGACAGGGATGGAGGCTACACCTTC.

Here the CDR3 reads CASSQVGTANTEAFF. Here the CDR3 DNA reads TGCGCCAGCAGCCAAGTCGGTACAGCGAACACTGAAGCTTTCTTT. The chain couples TRBV4-1 to TRBJ1-1, with D uncertain. CDR1 is MGHRA and CDR2 is YSYEKL in the germline V gene. V lost 1 base and J lost 1, with 10 bases in between. The CDR3 sequence is 15 residues long.

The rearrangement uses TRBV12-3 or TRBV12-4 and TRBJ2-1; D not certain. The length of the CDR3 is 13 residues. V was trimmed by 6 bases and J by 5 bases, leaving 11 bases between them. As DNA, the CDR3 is TGTGCCAGCAGCTACCGGGTGAACAATGAGCAGTTCTTC. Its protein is CASSYRVNNEQFF.

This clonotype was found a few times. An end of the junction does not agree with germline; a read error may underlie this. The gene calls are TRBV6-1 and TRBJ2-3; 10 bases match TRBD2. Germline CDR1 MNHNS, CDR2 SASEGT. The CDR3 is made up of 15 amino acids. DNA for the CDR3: TGTGCCAGCAGTGACCAGCGGGGGGGCTCAGATACTCAGTATTTT. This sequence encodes CASSDQRGGSDTQYF.

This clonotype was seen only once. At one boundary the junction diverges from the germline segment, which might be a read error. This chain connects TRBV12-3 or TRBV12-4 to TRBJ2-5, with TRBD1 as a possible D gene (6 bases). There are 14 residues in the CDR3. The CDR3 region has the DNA TGTGCCAGCAGTTCCCATCGACAGGAAGAGACCCAGGACTTC. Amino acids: CASSSHRQEETQDF.

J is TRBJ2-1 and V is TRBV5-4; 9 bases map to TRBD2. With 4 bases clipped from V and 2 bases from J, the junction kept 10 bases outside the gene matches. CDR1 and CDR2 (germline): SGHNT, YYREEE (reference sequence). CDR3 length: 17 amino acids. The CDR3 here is CASSNLPGLATYNEQFF. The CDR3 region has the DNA TGTGCCAGCAGCAATCTGCCGGGACTAGCAACCTACAATGAGCAGTTCTTC. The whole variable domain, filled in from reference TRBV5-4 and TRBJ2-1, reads ETGVTQSPTHLIKTRGQQVTLRCSSQSGHNTVSWYQQALGQGPQFIFQYYREEENGRGNFPPRFSGLQFPNYSSELNVNALELDDSALYLCASSNLPGLATYNEQFFGPGTRLTVL.

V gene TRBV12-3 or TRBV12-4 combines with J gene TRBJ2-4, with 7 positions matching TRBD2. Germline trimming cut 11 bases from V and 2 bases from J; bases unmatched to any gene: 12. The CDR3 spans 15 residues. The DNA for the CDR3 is TGTGCCTGCAACCCCAGCGGGGCGCCCAAAAACATTCAGTACTTC. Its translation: CACNPSGAPKNIQYF.

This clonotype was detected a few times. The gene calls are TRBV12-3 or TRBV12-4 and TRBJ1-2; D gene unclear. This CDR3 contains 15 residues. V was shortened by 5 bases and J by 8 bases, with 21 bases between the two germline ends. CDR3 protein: CASSPGYGDGLGYTF. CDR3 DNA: TGTGCCAGCAGTCCCGGATATGGGGATGGATTGGGCTACACCTTC.

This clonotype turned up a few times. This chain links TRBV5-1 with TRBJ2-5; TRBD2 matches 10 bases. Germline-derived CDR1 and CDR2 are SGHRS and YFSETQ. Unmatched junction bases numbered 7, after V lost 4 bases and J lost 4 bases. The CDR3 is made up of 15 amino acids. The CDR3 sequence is CASSTGLAASETQYF. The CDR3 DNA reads TGCGCCAGCAGCACAGGACTAGCGGCGTCAGAGACCCAGTACTTC.

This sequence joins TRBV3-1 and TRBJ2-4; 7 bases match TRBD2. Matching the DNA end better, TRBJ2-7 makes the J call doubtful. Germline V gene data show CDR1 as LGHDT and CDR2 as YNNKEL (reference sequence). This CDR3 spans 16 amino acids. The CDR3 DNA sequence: TGTGCCAGCAGCCAAGATTGGACCGGGGGGAGAAACGAGCAGTACTTC. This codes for CASSQDWTGGRNEQYF.

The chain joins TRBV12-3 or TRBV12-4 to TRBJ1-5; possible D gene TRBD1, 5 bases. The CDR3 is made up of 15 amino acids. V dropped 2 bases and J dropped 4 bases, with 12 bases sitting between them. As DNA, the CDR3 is TGTGCCAGCAGTTTAACGGCCAGGGAAAATCAGCCCCAGCATTTT. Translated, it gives CASSLTARENQPQHF.

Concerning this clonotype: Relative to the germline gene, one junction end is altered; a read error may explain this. This CDR3 reads CASSGGQGPTDTRYF. In DNA form, the CDR3 reads TGCGCCAGCAGCGGCGGACAGGGCCCCACAGATACGCGGTATTTT. This chain joins TRBV5-1 and TRBJ2-3; 8 positions agree with TRBD1. This CDR3 is built from 15 residues. The germline CDR1 and CDR2 sequences are SGHRS and YFSETQ.

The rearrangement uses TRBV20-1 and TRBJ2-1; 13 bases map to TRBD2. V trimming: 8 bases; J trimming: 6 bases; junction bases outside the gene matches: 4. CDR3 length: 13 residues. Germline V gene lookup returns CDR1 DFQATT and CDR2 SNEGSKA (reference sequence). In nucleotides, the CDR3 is TGCAGTCCTACTAGCGGGGGGGCCAATGAGCAGTTCTTC. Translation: CSPTSGGANEQFF.

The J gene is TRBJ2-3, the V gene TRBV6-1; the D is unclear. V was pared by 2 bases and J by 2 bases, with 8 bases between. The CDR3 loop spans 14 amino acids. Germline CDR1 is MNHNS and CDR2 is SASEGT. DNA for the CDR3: TGTGCCAGCAGTGAACGGTGGGACACAGATACGCAGTATTTT. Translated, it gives CASSERWDTDTQYF.

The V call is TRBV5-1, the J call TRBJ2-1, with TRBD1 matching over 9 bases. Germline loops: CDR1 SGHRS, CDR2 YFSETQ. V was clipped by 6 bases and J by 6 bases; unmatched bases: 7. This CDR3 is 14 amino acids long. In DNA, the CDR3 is TGCGCCAGCACCCCGGGGGACAGGGCCAATGAGCAGTTCTTC. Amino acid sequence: CASTPGDRANEQFF.

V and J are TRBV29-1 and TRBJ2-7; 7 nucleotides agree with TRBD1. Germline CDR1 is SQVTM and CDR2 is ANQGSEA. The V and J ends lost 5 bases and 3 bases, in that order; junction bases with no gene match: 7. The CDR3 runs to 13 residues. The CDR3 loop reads CSVHSDRDYEQYF. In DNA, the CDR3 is TGCAGCGTTCACTCTGACAGGGACTACGAGCAGTACTTC.

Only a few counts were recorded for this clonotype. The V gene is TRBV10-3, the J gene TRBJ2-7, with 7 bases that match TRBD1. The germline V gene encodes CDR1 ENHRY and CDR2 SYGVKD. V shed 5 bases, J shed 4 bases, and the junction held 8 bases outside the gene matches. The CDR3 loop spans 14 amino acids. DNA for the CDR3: TGTGCCATCAGTAAAGGGGGCCGAGGGTACGAGCAGTACTTC. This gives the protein CAISKGGRGYEQYF.

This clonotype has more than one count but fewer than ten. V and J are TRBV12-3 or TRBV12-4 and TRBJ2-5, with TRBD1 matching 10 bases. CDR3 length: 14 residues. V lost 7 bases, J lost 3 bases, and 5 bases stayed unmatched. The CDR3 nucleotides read TGTGCCAGCACCCTGGGACAGGGGAAAGAGACCCAGTACTTC. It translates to CASTLGQGKETQYF.

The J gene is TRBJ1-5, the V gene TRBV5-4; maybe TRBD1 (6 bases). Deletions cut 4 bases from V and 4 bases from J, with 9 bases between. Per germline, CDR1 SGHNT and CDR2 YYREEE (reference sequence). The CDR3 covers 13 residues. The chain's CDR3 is CASSNGQNQPQHF. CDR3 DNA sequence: TGTGCCAGCAGCAACGGACAGAATCAGCCCCAGCATTTT.

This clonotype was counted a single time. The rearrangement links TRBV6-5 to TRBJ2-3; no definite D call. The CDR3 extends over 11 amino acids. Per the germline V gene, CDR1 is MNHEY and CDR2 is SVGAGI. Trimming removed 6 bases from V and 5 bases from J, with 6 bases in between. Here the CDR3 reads CASRRKDTQYF. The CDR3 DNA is TGTGCCAGCAGGAGAAAAGATACGCAGTATTTT.

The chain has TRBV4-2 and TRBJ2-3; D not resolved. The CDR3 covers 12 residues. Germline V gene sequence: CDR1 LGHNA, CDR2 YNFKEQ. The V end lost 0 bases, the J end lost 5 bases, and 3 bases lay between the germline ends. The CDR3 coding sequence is TGTGCCAGCAGCCAAGAGGAAGATACGCAGTATTTT. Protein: CASSQEEDTQYF.

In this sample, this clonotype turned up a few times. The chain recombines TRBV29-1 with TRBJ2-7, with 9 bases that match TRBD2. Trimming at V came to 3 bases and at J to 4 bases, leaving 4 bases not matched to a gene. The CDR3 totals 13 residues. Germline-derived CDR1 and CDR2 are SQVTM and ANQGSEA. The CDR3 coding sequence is TGCAGCGTTGAGGCGGGAGGGCTATACGAGCAGTACTTC. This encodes CSVEAGGLYEQYF.

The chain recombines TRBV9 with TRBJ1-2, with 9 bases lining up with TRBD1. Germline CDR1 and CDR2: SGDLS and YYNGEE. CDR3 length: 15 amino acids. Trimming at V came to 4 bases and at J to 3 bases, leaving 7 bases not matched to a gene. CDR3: CASSFRRTGDYGYTF. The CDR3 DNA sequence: TGTGCCAGCAGCTTCCGGCGGACAGGGGACTATGGCTACACCTTC.

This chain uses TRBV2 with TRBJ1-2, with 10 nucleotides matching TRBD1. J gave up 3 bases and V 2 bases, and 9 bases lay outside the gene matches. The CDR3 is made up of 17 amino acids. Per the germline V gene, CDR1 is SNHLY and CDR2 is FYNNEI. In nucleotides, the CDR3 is TGTGCCAGCAGTGAACCCCGGGACAGGGGCTTCGACTATGGCTACACCTTC. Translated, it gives CASSEPRDRGFDYGYTF. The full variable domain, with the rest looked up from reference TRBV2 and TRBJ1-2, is EPEVTQTPSHQVTQMGQEVILRCVPISNHLYFYWYRQILGQKVEFLVSFYNNEISEKSEIFDDQFSVERPDGSNFTLKIRSTKLEDSAMYFCASSEPRDRGFDYGYTFGSGTRLTVV.

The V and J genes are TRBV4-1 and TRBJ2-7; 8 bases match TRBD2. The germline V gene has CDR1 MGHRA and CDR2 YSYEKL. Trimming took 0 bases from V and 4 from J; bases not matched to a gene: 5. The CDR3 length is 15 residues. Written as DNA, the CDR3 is TGCGCCAGCAGCCAAGAGGTGCTAGCGGGTTACGAGCAGTACTTC. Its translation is CASSQEVLAGYEQYF.